This TCR beta chain is drawn from a study of CD4+ T cells in melanoma. Repertoires were generated with immunoSEQ multiplex PCR, while TCRdb's copy carries only in-frame clones and drops some. This table holds some 19,000 clones, around 80% found once. The CDR3 runs 16 residues. In this sample, this clone turned up a few times. This sequence originates from a human donor with melanoma. The chain recombines TRBV21-1 with TRBJ2-5; the D call in the table, TRBD2, was not verified against the DNA. TRBV21-1 is termed a pseudogene. The CDR3 DNA follows: TGTGCCAGCAGCAAGGGACTAGCGGAGACGCAAGAGACCCAGTACTTC. Translated: CASSKGLAETQETQYF.